The 5 T cell receptor beta chains listed next were all sequenced from one sample in a study of blood T cell repertoires in COVID-19. Some clones are missing from TCRdb's copy, which holds only in-frame ones; the method was immunoSEQ multiplex PCR. The sample yields roughly 100,000 clones, over 80% seen once. Sequenced material: peripheral blood. Receptors originate from a woman of 80 years or more with active or convalescent COVID-19.

This clone was found a few times. The rearrangement uses TRBV10-3 and TRBJ2-1; D is uncertain. The CDR3 runs to 14 residues. Germline V gene data show CDR1 as ENHRY and CDR2 as SYGVKD. V was shortened by 8 bases and J by 6 bases, with 17 bases between the two germline ends. The CDR3: CAILSGSPSNEQFF. CDR3 coding DNA: TGTGCCATCTTATCAGGTTCTCCCTCCAATGAGCAGTTCTTC.

This chain connects TRBV6-5 to TRBJ1-1; D may be TRBD1 (6 bases). V dropped 6 bases and J dropped 4 bases, with 15 bases sitting between them. CDR3 size: 14 residues. The germline CDR1 and CDR2 sequences are MNHEY and SVGAGI. The CDR3 sequence is CASSRGGSSTEAFF. The CDR3 DNA reads as TGTGCCAGCAGCAGGGGTGGGAGCTCCACTGAAGCTTTCTTT.

The rearrangement joins TRBV30 to TRBJ1-2; TRBD1 matches 9 bases. The CDR3 consists of 14 residues. V gave up 1 base and J gave up 5 bases; unmatched junction bases: 5. Germline V gives CDR1 GTSNPN, CDR2 SVGIG (reference sequence). The CDR3 DNA is TGTGCCTGGAGTGCACTGGGACAGGGATATGGCTACACCTTC. The encoded protein is CAWSALGQGYGYTF.

In this sample, this clone turned up a few times. The gene calls are TRBV19 and TRBJ2-5, with D unresolved. Germline assignment: CDR1 LNHDA and CDR2 SQIVND (reference sequence). With 5 bases removed from V and 5 bases from J, the gap between germline ends came to 15 bases. The CDR3 spans 14 residues. CDR3 coding DNA: TGTGCCAGTAGTGCAGGATATCATGGGGAGACCCAGTACTTC. As protein: CASSAGYHGETQYF.

This chain connects TRBV7-9 to TRBJ2-7, with 9 bases lining up with TRBD2. The CDR3 sequence is 15 residues long. The junction had 7 bases not matched to a gene; V was cut back by 5 bases and J by 2 bases. The V gene's germline CDR1 is SEHNR and CDR2 FQNEAQ (reference sequence). CDR3 bases: TGTGCCAGCAGCCCATATAGCGGGGGAACCTACGAGCAGTACTTC. It codes for CASSPYSGGTYEQYF. The whole variable domain, filled in from reference TRBV7-9 and TRBJ2-7, reads DTGVSQNPRHKITKRGQNVTFRCDPISEHNRLYWYRQTLGQGPEFLTYFQNEAQLEKSRLLSDRFSAERPKGSFSTLEIQRTEQGDSAMYLCASSPYSGGTYEQYFGPGTRLTVT.